This TCR beta chain is from a study of T-cell reconstitution after alpha-beta-depleted transplantation in children. TCRbeta library preparation incorporated unique molecular identifiers. TCRdb analysed the PCR reads with MiXCR anew, one entry per CDR3 protein. The profile shows approximately 47,000 distinct CDR3 sequences, under 60% of them singletons. This CDR3 spans 13 amino acids. The V gene end was trimmed by 4 bases and the J gene end by 7 bases; junction bases not matched to a gene: 0. In germline, CDR1 is MNHNS, CDR2 SASEGT. Findings and limits, study-wide: T-cell numbers and diversity, one year after transplant, stemmed largely from T cells that were newly produced. Expanded graft clones numbering several hundred reportedly gave rise to alpha-beta T cells about two months after transplant.

This clonotype was detected many times. Its antigen is as yet unknown. The sequence derives from a boy in the first two years of life with SCID, due to receive a stem cell transplant. The chain links TRBV6-1 to TRBJ1-6, with 8 bases fitting TRBD1. Specimen: peripheral blood, collected before TCRalphabeta/CD19-depleted stem cell transplant. The CDR3 here is CASSGTGNSPLHF. The CDR3 region has the DNA TGTGCCAGCAGTGGGACAGGGAATTCACCCCTCCACTTT.